This T cell receptor beta chain derives from a study of technical replicates of blood from a few donors (dated by TCRdb to between 2016 and 2019). Trimming leaves V shorter by 2 bases and J shorter by 0 bases, with the junction holding 0 bases beyond the gene matches. Counted from cysteine to phenylalanine, this CDR3 has 16 amino acids. Kept here is only the CDR3 DNA, which spans 48 bases and is read in frame from base 1. CDR1 MDHEN and CDR2 SYDVKM were looked up in the germline V gene. The library came from the immunoSEQ multiplex PCR assay. The immuneACCESS repertoire file appears here via TCRdb, limited to in-frame rearrangements. These files lack a portion of the clones; in checked studies, under half of the deficit traces to unresolved V genes, and the cause of the others is not known. Recorded for this sample are around 83,000 clones; roughly 92% of them occurred a single time. In total, the top ten clones hold around 0.26% of the sample.

About this clone: Its target antigen remains unknown. Base-call qualities are not available, and no considerably larger clone is one nucleotide away.

The sequence is built from TRBV28 and TRBJ2-3, with 12 bases aligning to TRBD2. Sample: T cells isolated from PBMCs. The source of this sequence is a human donor in good health. DNA sequence: TGTGCCAGCAGTTTACTAGCGGGAGGGAGCACAGATACGCAGTATTTT. Translated, this gives CASSLLAGGSTDTQYF. With all but the CDR3 taken from the reference TRBV28 and TRBJ2-3 genes, the full variable domain is: DVKVTQSSRYLVKRTGEKVFLECVQDMDHENMFWYRQDPGLGLRLIYFSYDVKMKEKGDIPEGYSVSREKKERFSLILESASTNQTSMYLCASSLLAGGSTDTQYFGPGTRLTVL.